This is a list of T cell receptor beta chains from one sample in a study of T-cell reconstitution after alpha-beta-depleted transplantation in children. TCRdb re-called the PCR reads with MiXCR, one entry per CDR3 protein. In the table there are some 600,000 distinct CDR3 sequences, around 16% of which are singletons. The source material was PBMCs from the stem cell graft donor, sampled from the stem cell graft. The receptors stem from a human donor who donated a stem cell graft to a child with acute myeloid leukemia. CDR3s include the opening cysteine and the closing phenylalanine or tryptophan. A D gene is named only where the DNA matches it firmly. Only some rows state a clone size, as once, few, many or a class for expanded clones.

j_call cdr3_length clone_size d_call v_call cdr3_nt cdr3_aa
TRBJ2-2 17 NA TRBD2 TRBV11-2 TGTGCCAGCAGCCGCGTAGCTAGCGGGGGGGACACCGGGGAGCTGTTTTTT CASSRVASGGDTGELFF
TRBJ2-3 16 NA TRBD1 TRBV14 TGTGCCAGCAGCCCTTGGGACAGAAAAGAGGGGGATACGCAGTATTTT CASSPWDRKEGDTQYF
TRBJ2-5 13 NA TRBD2 TRBV7-9 TGTGCCAGCAGGGGAGGGGTCCAAGAGACCCAGTACTTC CASRGGVQETQYF
TRBJ1-1 14 NA NA TRBV12-3/TRBV12-4 TGTGCCAGCAGCTCCGGGATCAGGAACACTGAAGCTTTCTTT CASSSGIRNTEAFF
TRBJ2-4 14 NA TRBD2 TRBV10-1 TGCGCCAGCAGCGAACTAGCGGGGGGGCACATTCAGTACTTC CASSELAGGHIQYF
TRBJ2-1 16 many NA TRBV7-6 TGTGCCAGCAGCTTAGCGCGGGCAGGGAGTGACAATGAGCAGTTCTTC CASSLARAGSDNEQFF
TRBJ1-3 13 NA NA TRBV5-1 TGCGCCAGCAGCTTGCTGTACGGAAACACCATATATTTT CASSLLYGNTIYF
TRBJ2-4 12 few NA TRBV7-2 TGTGCCAGCAGCTTAGGGGAGCGGTTCCAGTACTTC CASSLGERFQYF
TRBJ2-7 11 many NA TRBV29-1 TGCAGCGCCATGGACTCCTACGAGCAGTACTTC CSAMDSYEQYF
TRBJ2-5 17 NA TRBD2 TRBV7-8 TGTGCCAGCAGCTACCACCTCCTAGCGGATCACCAAGAGACCCAGTACTTC CASSYHLLADHQETQYF
TRBJ1-6 13 NA NA TRBV4-3 TGCGCCAGCAGCCAAGATAGGGGGTCACCCCTCCACTTT CASSQDRGSPLHF
TRBJ2-1 14 many TRBD2 TRBV29-1 TGCAGCGGAAACGGAGCGGGGCCGATCGGTGAGCAGTTCTTC CSGNGAGPIGEQFF
TRBJ2-7 15 many TRBD1 TRBV7-9 TGTGCCAGCAGCTCACCGGGACAGGGACCTTACGAGCAGTACTTC CASSSPGQGPYEQYF
TRBJ1-6 14 many NA TRBV4-2 TGTGCCAGCAGCGAAGAGGGTGTAGATTCACCCCTCCACTTT CASSEEGVDSPLHF
TRBJ2-5 12 few NA TRBV2 TGTGCCAGCAGTGAGGGAATGGAGACCCAGTACTTC CASSEGMETQYF
TRBJ1-2 14 NA NA TRBV7-9 TGTGCCAGCAGCTTCCCGGACAAGGGGAAGGGCTACACCTTC CASSFPDKGKGYTF
TRBJ2-7 14 NA NA TRBV7-2 TGTGCCAGCAGCTTAGGACTCCCCTCCTACGAGCAGTACTTC CASSLGLPSYEQYF
TRBJ1-4 18 NA NA TRBV4-3 TGCGCCAGCAGCCAAGGTTCCCTACTGGCGGCAACTAATGAAAAACTGTTTTTT CASSQGSLLAATNEKLFF
TRBJ1-5 13 many NA TRBV12-3/TRBV12-4 TGTGCCAGCAGTTTTAGGGTCAATCAGCCCCAGCATTTT CASSFRVNQPQHF
TRBJ1-2 14 few NA TRBV12-3/TRBV12-4 TGTGCCAGCAGTCTCGGGGGGCGTCCTTATGGCTACACCTTC CASSLGGRPYGYTF
TRBJ1-6 13 many NA TRBV20-1 TGCAGTGCCGGAGACAGATTAAATTCACCCCTCCACTTT CSAGDRLNSPLHF
TRBJ1-2 15 many NA TRBV5-6 TGTGCCAGCAGCATGGGGGCGGTAGGTTGGGACGGCTACACCTTC CASSMGAVGWDGYTF
TRBJ2-1 15 NA NA TRBV28 TGTGCCAGCAGTTTTCTCGAAGGGGGGGGAGAAGAGCAGTTCTTC CASSFLEGGGEEQFF
TRBJ2-7 13 few NA TRBV7-9 TGTGCCAGCAGCTTGGGGGGGCCTCACGAGCAGTACTTC CASSLGGPHEQYF
TRBJ2-1 16 NA TRBD1 TRBV11-2 TGTGCCAGCAGCTTAGGACAGGGGGCGCGGTACAATGAGCAGTTCTTC CASSLGQGARYNEQFF
TRBJ1-6 15 NA NA TRBV7-8 TGTGCCAGCAGAGATAGGGGCTACCAAGGGTCACCCCTCCACTTT CASRDRGYQGSPLHF
TRBJ1-6 14 NA NA TRBV7-2 TGTGCCAGCAGCGATGATGGCTGGGATTCACCCCTCCACTTT CASSDDGWDSPLHF
TRBJ1-3 15 NA NA TRBV12-3/TRBV12-4 TGTGCCAGCAAACCCGCCAGGGGAACTGGAAACACCATATATTTT CASKPARGTGNTIYF
TRBJ2-7 14 many NA TRBV7-2 TGTGCCAGCAGCTTAGGACACAGCTCCTACGAGCAGTACTTC CASSLGHSSYEQYF
TRBJ1-5 15 few NA TRBV20-1 TGCAGTGCTAGAGATCTTAGCAAGGGCAATCAGCCCCAGCATTTT CSARDLSKGNQPQHF
TRBJ2-1 16 few TRBD2 TRBV5-1 TGCGCCAGCAGCTCCTTTGGGGAGGGGACCTACAATGAGCAGTTCTTC CASSSFGEGTYNEQFF
TRBJ2-4 14 many NA TRBV7-2 TGTGCCAGCAGCTTAACGGGAACCAAAAACATTCAGTACTTC CASSLTGTKNIQYF
TRBJ1-1 11 few TRBD1 TRBV24-1 TGTGCCACCAGTGCGACAGGGGGTACTTTCTTT CATSATGGTFF
TRBJ2-5 14 few NA TRBV6-5 TGTGCCAGCAGTTCCCCGTACAGACAAGAGACCCAGTACTTC CASSSPYRQETQYF
TRBJ2-1 13 NA NA TRBV7-2 TGTGCCAGCAGCTCGAGGGGGGGGTTAGAGCAGTTCTTC CASSSRGGLEQFF
TRBJ2-1 13 NA TRBD2 TRBV6-2/TRBV6-3 TGTGCCAGCGGGGGACTAGCGTACAATGAGCAGTTCTTC CASGGLAYNEQFF
TRBJ2-7 14 NA TRBD2 TRBV15 TGTGCCACCAGCAGAGGGGGGGGCTCCTACGAGCAGTACTTC CATSRGGGSYEQYF
TRBJ2-5 14 few NA TRBV7-9 TGTGCCAGCAGCTCCTACAGCGGCCAAGAGACCCAGTACTTC CASSSYSGQETQYF
TRBJ1-6 14 few NA TRBV7-9 TGTGCCAGCAGCTTAGTAGGGGTTGGATCACCCCTCCACTTT CASSLVGVGSPLHF
TRBJ1-2 17 NA TRBD1 TRBV7-9 TGTGCCAGCAGCTTATTGGGCGTACACAGGGGCGCCTATGGCTACACCTTC CASSLLGVHRGAYGYTF
TRBJ2-3 14 many NA TRBV7-3 TGTGCCAGCAGCCCAGGGGCTGGAGCTCTAACGCAGTATTTT CASSPGAGALTQYF
TRBJ2-1 16 few NA TRBV4-2 TGTGCCAGCAGCCACCCGGGGGTCGGAACCTACAATGAGCAGTTCTTC CASSHPGVGTYNEQFF
TRBJ2-3 13 many NA TRBV12-3/TRBV12-4 TGTGCCAGCAGCAGGGGAGGGAGGGGTACGCAGTATTTT CASSRGGRGTQYF
TRBJ2-3 15 once TRBD1 TRBV18 TGTGCCAGCCAAGATGACAGGGCCTTCGGAGGTACGCAGTATTTT CASQDDRAFGGTQYF
TRBJ1-4 15 few NA TRBV6-1 TGTGCCAGCAACAAAGGGAGCAGGGACCGTGAAAAACTGTTTTTT CASNKGSRDREKLFF
TRBJ1-1 12 many NA TRBV10-3 TGTGCCATCAGTTCCCGGACAGTTGAAGCTTTCTTT CAISSRTVEAFF
TRBJ1-2 14 NA NA TRBV29-1 TGCAGCGTTTTTCCGGGATACCGACCTAGTGGCTGCACCTTC CSVFPGYRPSGCTF
TRBJ1-5 14 few NA TRBV20-1 TGCAGTGTCCTTACCACCCTCAGTGTAGAACCCCAGCATTTT CSVLTTLSVEPQHF
TRBJ2-5 14 many TRBD2 TRBV20-1 TGCAGTGCTAGTAGCGGGGGGGGTCGTTGGGCCCAGTACTTC CSASSGGGRWAQYF